Given below is one T cell receptor (beta chain) in context. The data are from a study of OX40 agonist ivuxolimab in advanced cancers. Sequenced by immunoSEQ multiplex PCR; TCRdb stores in-frame clones only, minus some. The data show just over 20,000 clones, around 76% seen once. CDR3 length equals 16 residues. V was trimmed by 1 base and J by 2 bases, leaving 14 bases between them. The V gene's germline CDR1 is LNHDA and CDR2 SQIVND (reference sequence). This receptor was obtained from an adult with an advanced solid tumor such as melanoma, head and neck, liver or kidney cancer. The V and J genes are TRBV19 and TRBJ2-5; D may correspond to TRBD1 or TRBD2 (6 bases each). The source was CD4+ or CD8+ T cells sorted from blood, collected in a trial of the OX40 agonist ivuxolimab. CDR3 bases: TGTGCCAGTAGTATAGTAGGGGGGTGGAGGCAAGAGACCCAGTACTTC. This translates into CASSIVGGWRQETQYF. Full variable domain (rest looked up from reference TRBV19 and TRBJ2-5): DGGITQSPKYLFRKEGQNVTLSCEQNLNHDAMYWYRQDPGQGLRLIYYSQIVNDFQKGDIAEGYSVSREKKESFPLTVTSAQKNPTAFYLCASSIVGGWRQETQYFGPGTRLLVL.